Detailed here is one T cell receptor beta chain. Its antigen has not been determined. Per-base quality was not reported, and no clone a single base away is much larger than it. This entry belongs to a study of blood T cell repertoires in COVID-19 (dated by TCRdb to the early 2020s). As for the study more broadly: The collaborator samples originated in the United States, Italy and Spain and spanned the acute and convalescent phases of COVID-19. The material from the prospective study consisted of cDNA or gDNA derived from T cells, B-cell-depleted T cells, or PBMCs. The dataset comprised deeply sampled blood TCRbeta repertoires from subjects exposed to, actively infected with, or recovered from COVID-19. The repertoires were released in a freely available public database intended as a resource for research on the immune response to SARS-CoV-2. The samples were drawn from two sources: the first 160 participants of the ongoing ImmuneRACE study, and fewer than 1,500 subjects contributed by 6 global collaborators. A de-identified subject ID, COVID-19 status, age in years and sex were almost always included in the sample metadata. Where HLA class I and class II types were available, the types were taken from metadata supplied by the sample provider, not from assay-based typing.

TCRbeta CDR3 regions were amplified from genomic DNA using the immunoSEQ Assay, a bias-controlled multiplex PCR. The original methods were these. The number of nucleated cells in each sample was estimated from the amplification of reference gene primers within the assay. To quantify the absolute abundance of each unique TCRbeta CDR3 rearrangement, sequence reads were collapsed and filtered. For each sample, productive Simpson clonality was calculated as the square root of Simpson's diversity index over productive rearrangements. The source is immuneACCESS, and TCRdb retained only in-frame sequences with V and J called. Part of the clones is not carried over; for the studies checked, unresolved V genes explain less than half of this, and the remainder is unexplained. The V and J calls and clone size come from that table; D and trimming were worked out from the DNA. This sample gives approximately 670,000 clones in total; just under 90% of them show up just once. Together, the top ten hold roughly 0.26% of the sample.

What the study reported, not specific to this receptor: Clinical and demographic metadata were provided uncurated, with the amount varying by source and participant.

Collaborating institutions collected whole blood in K2EDTA tubes following their own protocols. For TCRbeta analysis, collaborators shipped samples in one of three forms: frozen whole blood, isolated PBMCs, or DNA extracted from either of those sample types. The junction shows trimming of 1 base on V and 8 bases on J, and the gene matches do not reach 9 bases of it. The CDR3 spans 15 residues, from the cysteine through the phenylalanine. Only the CDR3 region is kept as DNA, spanning 45 bases read in frame from base 1. The germline V gene (reference sequence) gives CDR1 as PRHDT and CDR2 as FYEKMQ. The sequenced material came from peripheral blood. This receptor chain uses TRBV13 and TRBJ1-1; the junction holds 8 bases that match TRBD1. The TCR comes from a woman between 18 and 29 years old with acute or convalescent COVID-19. The base sequence is TGTGCCAGCAGCTTAGCAATGTTGGGACAGGCAGAAGCTTTCTTT. Its coded protein is CASSLAMLGQAEAFF. Reference TRBV13 and TRBJ1-1 genes cover what lies past the CDR3, so the full variable domain is AAGVIQSPRHLIKEKRETATLKCYPIPRHDTVYWYQQGPGQDPQFLISFYEKMQSDKGSIPDRFSAQQFSDYHSELNMSSLELGDSALYFCASSLAMLGQAEAFFGQGTRLTVV.